The source of this TCR beta chain is a study of sequential checkpoint blockade in melanoma. About the study: Arm A got nivolumab then ipilimumab; arm B the reverse, 1:1. Maintenance nivolumab came after either treatment sequence.

Treatment defined: randomized to nivolumab then ipilimumab (arm A) or the reverse (arm B). No patient had prior DNA-damaging chemotherapy. Sorted cells were live CD3+CD8+, lacking CD19 and CD56, from PBMCs. Profiling relied on immunoSEQ multiplex PCR, and the TCRdb table lists in-frame clones only, not all of them. Of 14,000 or so clones listed, 77% are singletons. Trimming cost V 3 bases and J 5 bases; bases outside gene matches: 4. CDR3 length: 14 residues. Germline V gene sequence: CDR1 SGHVS, CDR2 FQNEAQ. The receptor's source is a human donor with melanoma. The source was CD8+ T cells sorted from blood (inferred from file names), collected from a patient given nivolumab and ipilimumab in sequence. The gene calls are TRBV7-8 and TRBJ2-1, with 7 bases lining up with TRBD1. CDR3 sequence: CASSFRTGDNEQFF. The CDR3 DNA sequence: TGTGCCAGCAGCTTCCGGACAGGAGACAATGAGCAGTTCTTC.